This T cell receptor (beta chain) was documented in a study of blood T cell repertoires in COVID-19. Study at large: COVID-19 samples collected from the United States, Italy and Spain covered acute and convalescent phases. The cDNA or gDNA used as material had been derived from T cells, B-cell-depleted T cells, or PBMCs.

This clone was seen more than once but under ten times. In the original processing: Counts of nucleated cells, estimated from reference gene primer amplification, were obtained. Only in-frame clones appear in the TCRdb table, and some are missing; sequencing was by immunoSEQ multiplex PCR. From that table come the V and J calls and clone size; the DNA was used to work out D and trimming. The table has about 160,000 clones, approximately 78% seen once. CDR3 length: 11 amino acids. CDR1 is DFQATT and CDR2 is SNEGSKA in the germline V gene (reference sequence). Trimming left V 8 bases short and J 3 bases short, with 11 bases between.

The rearrangement joins TRBV20-1 to TRBJ2-7; weak D call: TRBD1 (5 bases). The source of this sequence is a human donor in a cohort sampled during active COVID-19. The sample comprised peripheral blood. The chain's CDR3 is CSPRDDYEQYF. The CDR3 DNA reads as TGCAGTCCCAGGGATGACTACGAGCAGTACTTC.